Presented here are 17 T cell receptor beta chains from one specimen sequenced in a study of CD8 T cells in Susac syndrome. RNA, at 0.5 to 1 ug, was reverse transcribed with random hexamers. TCRdb re-called the immunoSEQ multiplex PCR reads with MiXCR, one entry per CDR3 protein. The profile covers 110,000 to 150,000 distinct CDR3 sequences, with approximately 93% appearing a single time and roughly 0.27% taken by the ten largest. Sequenced sample: CD8+ T cells from PBMCs. The receptors stem from a human donor in good health.

The chain recombines TRBV23-1 with TRBJ1-5, with D perhaps TRBD1 (5 bases). TRBV23-1 is filed as an ORF, its function uncertain. The CDR3 sequence is 14 residues long. Trimming took off 7 bases at V and 5 bases at J, with 15 bases between the two ends. The CDR3 spells CASNRTQVYQPQHF. The CDR3 region has the DNA TGCGCCAGCAATCGGACACAGGTTTATCAGCCCCAGCATTTT.

The rearrangement joins TRBV30 to TRBJ1-1; D is unclear. The CDR3 is made up of 12 amino acids. V shed 8 bases and J shed 1 base, with 11 bases lying between them. Germline CDR1 is GTSNPN and CDR2 is SVGIG (reference sequence). CDR3 region: CALSLGNTEAFF. CDR3 nucleotides: TGTGCCCTGAGTCTCGGGAACACTGAAGCTTTCTTT. Filled out from reference TRBV30 and TRBJ1-1, the complete variable domain reads SQTIHQWPATLVQPVGSPLSLECTVEGTSNPNLYWYRQAAGRGLQLLFYSVGIGQISSEVPQNLSASRPQDRQFILSSKKLLLSDSGFYLCALSLGNTEAFFGQGTRLTVV.

V gene TRBV20-1 combines with J gene TRBJ1-1, with D possibly being TRBD1 (6 bases). Trimming took off 0 bases at V and 6 bases at J, with 11 bases between the two ends. The CDR3 covers 13 residues. Germline V gene data show CDR1 as DFQATT and CDR2 as SNEGSKA (reference sequence). CDR3 nucleotide sequence: TGCAGTGCTAGAGAGATACAGGGACCTGAAGCTTTCTTT. Translating gives CSAREIQGPEAFF.

The genes are TRBV28 and TRBJ1-2, with D hard to call. The V end was cut by 6 bases, the J end by 0 bases, with 11 bases between. The CDR3 loop spans 14 amino acids. Germline CDR1 and CDR2: MDHEN and SYDVKM. CDR3 sequence reads: CASRETVANYGYTF. The DNA for the CDR3 is TGTGCCAGCAGGGAAACAGTTGCTAACTATGGCTACACCTTC.

This chain joins TRBV30 and TRBJ2-5; 14 nucleotides line up with TRBD2. The germline gives CDR1 GTSNPN, CDR2 SVGIG (reference sequence). With 5 bases clipped from V and 0 bases from J, the junction kept 2 bases outside the gene matches. The CDR3 has 15 amino acids. CDR3 in amino acids: CAWAGLAGDQETQYF. The CDR3 DNA is TGTGCCTGGGCGGGACTAGCGGGAGACCAAGAGACCCAGTACTTC.

The chain couples TRBV5-1 to TRBJ2-1, with TRBD2 identical over 11 bases. The V gene's germline CDR1 is SGHRS and CDR2 YFSETQ. The CDR3 is made up of 15 amino acids. Trimming took 0 bases from V and 7 from J; bases not matched to a gene: 3. CDR3 in DNA: TGCGCCAGCAGCTTGGCGGGACTAGCGGTAAATGAGCAGTTCTTC. Protein product: CASSLAGLAVNEQFF. Variable domain in full (rest from reference TRBV5-1 and TRBJ2-1): KAGVTQTPRYLIKTRGQQVTLSCSPISGHRSVSWYQQTPGQGLQFLFEYFSETQRNKGNFPGRFSGRQFSNSRSEMNVSTLELGDSALYLCASSLAGLAVNEQFFGPGTRLTVL.

The chain recombines TRBV7-2 with TRBJ2-5; D tentatively reads TRBD1 or TRBD2 (5 bases each). Germline CDR1 and CDR2: SGHTA and FQGNSA. The V and J ends lost 2 bases and 2 bases respectively, with 12 bases between them. The CDR3 consists of 15 residues. DNA for the CDR3: TGTGCCAGCAGCTTATATCCGGGACGTCAAGAGACCCAGTACTTC. This translates into CASSLYPGRQETQYF.

The genes are TRBV29-1 and TRBJ2-7; 7 bases fit TRBD2. This CDR3 is built from 14 residues. Germline V gene data show CDR1 as SQVTM and CDR2 as ANQGSEA. V shed 1 base, J shed 2 bases, and the junction held 5 bases outside the gene matches. CDR3: CSVEVRGSTYEQYF. DNA for the CDR3: TGCAGCGTTGAAGTTCGCGGGAGCACCTACGAGCAGTACTTC.

This chain connects TRBV20-1 to TRBJ2-3; D possibly corresponds to TRBD1 (6 bases). CDR1 is DFQATT and CDR2 is SNEGSKA in the germline V gene (reference sequence). The ends were cut back, 1 base at V and 5 bases at J, with 13 bases in the middle. The CDR3 contains 14 residues. CDR3 in amino acids: CSARVRQGLDTQYF. The CDR3 region has the DNA TGCAGTGCTAGAGTAAGGCAGGGGCTAGATACGCAGTATTTT.

The rearrangement uses TRBV29-1 and TRBJ2-3; 10 bases fit TRBD2. The V gene's germline CDR1 is SQVTM and CDR2 ANQGSEA. The V gene end was trimmed by 6 bases and the J gene end by 6 bases; junction bases not matched to a gene: 6. The CDR3 spans 13 residues. In DNA form, the CDR3 reads TGCAGCGTCCTAGCGGGAGTTGTGGATACGCAGTATTTT. Translating it yields CSVLAGVVDTQYF.

The chain recombines TRBV19 with TRBJ1-5; D is undetermined. Germline V gene lookup returns CDR1 LNHDA and CDR2 SQIVND (reference sequence). The CDR3 length is 12 residues. V was pared by 3 bases and J by 7 bases, with 7 bases between. The CDR3 sequence is CASSIAAQPQHF. In DNA form, the CDR3 reads TGTGCCAGTAGTATTGCGGCGCAGCCCCAGCATTTT.

V is TRBV4-1 and J is TRBJ2-2, with unresolved D. Trimming removed 1 base from V and 0 bases from J, with 3 bases in between. This CDR3 has 14 residues. The germline V gene has CDR1 MGHRA and CDR2 YSYEKL. The CDR3: CASSQVANTGELFF. The CDR3 nucleotides read TGCGCCAGCAGCCAAGTAGCGAACACCGGGGAGCTGTTTTTT.

The chain links TRBV5-1 to TRBJ2-5; the match to TRBD1 covers 12 bases. The germline V gene encodes CDR1 SGHRS and CDR2 YFSETQ. J was trimmed by 2 bases and V by 4 bases; bases with no gene match: 6. CDR3 size: 16 residues. The CDR3 spells CASSMGTGGVQETQYF. CDR3 nucleotides: TGCGCCAGCAGCATGGGGACAGGGGGCGTTCAAGAGACCCAGTACTTC. Based on the CDR3 plus reference TRBV5-1 and TRBJ2-5, the full variable domain is KAGVTQTPRYLIKTRGQQVTLSCSPISGHRSVSWYQQTPGQGLQFLFEYFSETQRNKGNFPGRFSGRQFSNSRSEMNVSTLELGDSALYLCASSMGTGGVQETQYFGPGTRLLVL.

The chain recombines TRBV19 with TRBJ2-7; 7 nucleotides line up with TRBD1. The CDR3 sequence is 13 residues long. Germline V CDR1 and CDR2: LNHDA, SQIVND (reference sequence). J gave up 6 bases and V 4 bases, and 6 bases lay outside the gene matches. For the CDR3, the DNA is TGTGCCAGTAGTACGACAGGGTTTGGCGAGCAGTACTTC. Protein product: CASSTTGFGEQYF.

V usage is TRBV29-1 and J usage is TRBJ2-5; 8 bases fit TRBD1. CDR3 length: 13 amino acids. The ends lost 4 bases at V and 3 bases at J; junction bases unmatched: 4. CDR1 SQVTM and CDR2 ANQGSEA come from the germline V gene. The chain's CDR3 is CSVVGTGKETQYF. The CDR3 coding sequence is TGCAGCGTTGTGGGGACAGGAAAAGAGACCCAGTACTTC.

The V call is TRBV2, the J call TRBJ2-7, with D hard to call. The CDR3 covers 15 residues. The germline gives CDR1 SNHLY, CDR2 FYNNEI. V was clipped by 3 bases and J by 2 bases, with 14 bases between them. DNA for the CDR3: TGTGCCAGCAGTGAGGTTGCACCGAAGACCTACGAGCAGTACTTC. Translated: CASSEVAPKTYEQYF.

The chain carries TRBV29-1 and TRBJ2-2; TRBD2 agrees at 8 bases. The germline CDR1 and CDR2 sequences are SQVTM and ANQGSEA. This CDR3 has 15 amino acids. Trimming at V came to 8 bases and at J to 3 bases, leaving 11 bases not matched to a gene. CDR3 residues: CSYSGDAGDTGELFF. CDR3 bases: TGCAGCTATAGCGGGGACGCGGGCGACACCGGGGAGCTGTTTTTT.